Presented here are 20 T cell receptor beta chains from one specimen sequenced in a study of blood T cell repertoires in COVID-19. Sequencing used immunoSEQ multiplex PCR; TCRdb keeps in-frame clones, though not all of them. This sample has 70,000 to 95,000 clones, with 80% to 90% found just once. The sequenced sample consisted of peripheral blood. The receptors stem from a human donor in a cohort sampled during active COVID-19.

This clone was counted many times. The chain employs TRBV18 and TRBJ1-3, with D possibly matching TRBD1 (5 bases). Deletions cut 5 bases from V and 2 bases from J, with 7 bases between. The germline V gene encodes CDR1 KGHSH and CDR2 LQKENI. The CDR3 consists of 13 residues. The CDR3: CASSEGAGNTIYF. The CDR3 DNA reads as TGTGCCAGCTCAGAAGGGGCTGGAAACACCATATATTTT.

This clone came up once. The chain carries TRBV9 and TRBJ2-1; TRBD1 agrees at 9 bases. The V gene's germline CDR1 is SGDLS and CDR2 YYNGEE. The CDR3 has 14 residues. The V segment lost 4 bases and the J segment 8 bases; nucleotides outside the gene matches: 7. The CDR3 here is CASSWGQGIDEQFF. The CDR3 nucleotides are TGTGCCAGCAGCTGGGGACAGGGTATCGATGAGCAGTTCTTC.

The CDR3: CASSLRGGIYNEQFF. The DNA of the CDR3 is TGTGCCAGCAGCTTACGTGGGGGGATCTACAATGAGCAGTTCTTC. The chain employs TRBV7-3 and TRBJ2-1, with D possibly being TRBD2 (6 bases). V was trimmed by 2 bases and J by 3 bases, leaving 11 bases between them. This CDR3 is built from 15 residues. Germline V lookup: CDR1 SGHTA, CDR2 FQGTGA. The whole variable domain, remainder taken from reference TRBV7-3 and TRBJ2-1, is GAGVSQTPSNKVTEKGKYVELRCDPISGHTALYWYRQSLGQGPEFLIYFQGTGAADDSGLPNDRFFAVRPEGSVSTLKIQRTERGDSAVYLCASSLRGGIYNEQFFGPGTRLTVL.

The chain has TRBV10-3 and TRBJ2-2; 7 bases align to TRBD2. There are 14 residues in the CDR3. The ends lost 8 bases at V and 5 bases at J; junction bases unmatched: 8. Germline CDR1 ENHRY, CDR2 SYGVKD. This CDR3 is CAIDPRGGTGELFF. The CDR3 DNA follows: TGTGCCATCGACCCCCGGGGAGGGACCGGGGAGCTGTTTTTT.

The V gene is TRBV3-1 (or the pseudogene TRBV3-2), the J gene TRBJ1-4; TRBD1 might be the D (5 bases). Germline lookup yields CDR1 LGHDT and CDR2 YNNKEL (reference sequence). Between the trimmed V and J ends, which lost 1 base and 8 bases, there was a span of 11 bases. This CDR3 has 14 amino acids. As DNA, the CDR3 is TGTGCCAGCAGCCAAGGGGGGAGGACGGAAAAACTGTTTTTT. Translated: CASSQGGRTEKLFF.

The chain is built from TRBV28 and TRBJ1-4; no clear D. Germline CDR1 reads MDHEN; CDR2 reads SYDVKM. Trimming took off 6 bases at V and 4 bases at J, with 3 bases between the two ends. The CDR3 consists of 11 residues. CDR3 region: CASRSNEKLFF. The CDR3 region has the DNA TGTGCCAGCAGGAGTAATGAAAAACTGTTTTTT.

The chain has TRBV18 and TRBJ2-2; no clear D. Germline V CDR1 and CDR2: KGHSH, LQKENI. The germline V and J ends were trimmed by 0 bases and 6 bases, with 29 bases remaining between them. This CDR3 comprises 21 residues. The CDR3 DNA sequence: TGTGCCAGCTCACCACCCAGGCGCAAAAATATTGCCCCTTACTTTCCCGGGGAGCTGTTTTTT. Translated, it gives CASSPPRRKNIAPYFPGELFF.

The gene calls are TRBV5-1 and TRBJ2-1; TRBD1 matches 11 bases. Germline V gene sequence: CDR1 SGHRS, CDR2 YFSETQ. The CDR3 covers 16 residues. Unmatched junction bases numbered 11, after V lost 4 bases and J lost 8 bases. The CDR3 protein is CASSVTGTGGVDEQFF. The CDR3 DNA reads TGCGCCAGCAGCGTAACGGGGACAGGGGGGGTCGATGAGCAGTTCTTC.

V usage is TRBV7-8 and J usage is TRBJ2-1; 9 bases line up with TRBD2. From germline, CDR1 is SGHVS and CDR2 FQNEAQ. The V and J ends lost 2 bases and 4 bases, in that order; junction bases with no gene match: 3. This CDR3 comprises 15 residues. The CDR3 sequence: CASSLLAGTYNEQFF. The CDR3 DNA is TGTGCCAGCAGCTTACTAGCGGGGACGTACAATGAGCAGTTCTTC.

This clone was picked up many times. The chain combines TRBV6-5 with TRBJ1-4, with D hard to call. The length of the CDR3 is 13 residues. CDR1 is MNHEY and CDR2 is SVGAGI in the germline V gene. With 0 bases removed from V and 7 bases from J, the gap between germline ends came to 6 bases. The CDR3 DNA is TGTGCCAGCAGTTACTCGTACATTGAAAAACTGTTTTTT. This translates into CASSYSYIEKLFF.

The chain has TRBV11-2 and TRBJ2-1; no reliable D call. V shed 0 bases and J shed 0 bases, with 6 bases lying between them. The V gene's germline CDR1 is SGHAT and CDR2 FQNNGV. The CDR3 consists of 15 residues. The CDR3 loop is CASSLDRSSYNEQFF. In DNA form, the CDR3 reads TGTGCCAGCAGCTTAGATCGGAGCTCCTACAATGAGCAGTTCTTC.

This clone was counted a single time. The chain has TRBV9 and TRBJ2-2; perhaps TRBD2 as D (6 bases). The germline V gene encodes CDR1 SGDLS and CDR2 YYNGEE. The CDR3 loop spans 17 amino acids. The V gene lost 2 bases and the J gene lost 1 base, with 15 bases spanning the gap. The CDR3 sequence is CASSVNPRLVNTGELFF. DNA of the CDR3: TGTGCCAGCAGCGTCAACCCCCGACTAGTGAACACCGGGGAGCTGTTTTTT.

The CDR3 loop is CASSRFQGFGNTIYF. CDR3 nucleotide sequence: TGTGCCAGCAGTCGCTTCCAGGGTTTCGGAAACACCATATATTTT. This rearrangement joins TRBV28 to TRBJ1-3; a weak D match, TRBD1 (5 bases). The germline CDR1 and CDR2 sequences are MDHEN and SYDVKM. The V end was cut by 5 bases, the J end by 4 bases, with 15 bases between. The CDR3 has 15 amino acids.

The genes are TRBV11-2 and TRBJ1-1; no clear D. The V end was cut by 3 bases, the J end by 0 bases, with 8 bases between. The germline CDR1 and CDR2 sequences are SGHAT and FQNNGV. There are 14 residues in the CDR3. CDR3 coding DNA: TGTGCCAGCAGCTTTGGCAGTATGAACACTGAAGCTTTCTTT. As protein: CASSFGSMNTEAFF.

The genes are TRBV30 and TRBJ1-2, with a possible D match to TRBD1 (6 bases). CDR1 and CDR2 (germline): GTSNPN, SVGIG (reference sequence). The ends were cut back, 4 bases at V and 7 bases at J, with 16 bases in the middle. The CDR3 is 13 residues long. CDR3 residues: CAWTPWGQGGYTF. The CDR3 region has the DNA TGTGCCTGGACCCCGTGGGGGCAAGGTGGCTACACCTTC.

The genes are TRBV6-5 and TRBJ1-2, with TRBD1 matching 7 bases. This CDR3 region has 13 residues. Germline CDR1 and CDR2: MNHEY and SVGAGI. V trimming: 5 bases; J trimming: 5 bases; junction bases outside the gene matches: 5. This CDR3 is CASSLDREYGYTF. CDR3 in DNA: TGTGCCAGCAGTCTTGACAGGGAGTATGGCTACACCTTC.

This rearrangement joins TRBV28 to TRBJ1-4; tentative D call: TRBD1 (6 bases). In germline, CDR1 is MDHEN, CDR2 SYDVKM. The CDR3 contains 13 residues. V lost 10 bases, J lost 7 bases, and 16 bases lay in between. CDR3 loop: CATSGALFEKLFF. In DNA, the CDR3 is TGTGCCACCTCAGGGGCACTTTTTGAAAAACTGTTTTTT.

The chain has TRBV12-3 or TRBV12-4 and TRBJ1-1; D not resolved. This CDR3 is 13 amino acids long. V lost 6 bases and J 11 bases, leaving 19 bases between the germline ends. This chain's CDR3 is CASSVIYQDWAFF. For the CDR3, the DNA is TGTGCCAGCAGCGTAATTTACCAGGATTGGGCTTTCTTT.

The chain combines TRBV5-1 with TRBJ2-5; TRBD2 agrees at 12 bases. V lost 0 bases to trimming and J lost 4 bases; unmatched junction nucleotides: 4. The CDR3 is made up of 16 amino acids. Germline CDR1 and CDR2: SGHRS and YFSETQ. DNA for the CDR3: TGCGCCAGCAGCTTGGGGCTAGCGGGGGGGCTAGAGACCCAGTACTTC. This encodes CASSLGLAGGLETQYF.

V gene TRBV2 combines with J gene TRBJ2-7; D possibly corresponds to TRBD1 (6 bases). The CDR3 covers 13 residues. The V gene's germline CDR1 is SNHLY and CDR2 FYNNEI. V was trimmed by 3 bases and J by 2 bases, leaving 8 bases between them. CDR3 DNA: TGTGCCAGCAGTGACCAGGGGACCTACGAGCAGTACTTC. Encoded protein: CASSDQGTYEQYF. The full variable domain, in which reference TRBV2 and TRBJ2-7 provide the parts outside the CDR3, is EPEVTQTPSHQVTQMGQEVILRCVPISNHLYFYWYRQILGQKVEFLVSFYNNEISEKSEIFDDQFSVERPDGSNFTLKIRSTKLEDSAMYFCASSDQGTYEQYFGPGTRLTVT.